Following are 8 T cell receptor beta chains from one sample sequenced in a study of blood T cell repertoires in COVID-19. Clones were read by immunoSEQ multiplex PCR, and TCRdb kept only the in-frame ones, dropping some. The sample includes about 100,000 clones, roughly 83% seen only once; the top ten take roughly 4.6%. The specimen was peripheral blood. These receptor sequences come from a human donor in a cohort sampled during active COVID-19.

The chain carries TRBV30 and TRBJ1-3; maybe TRBD1 (6 bases). This CDR3 is 19 amino acids long. Germline CDR1 and CDR2: GTSNPN and SVGIG (reference sequence). V lost 2 bases and J lost 0, with 23 bases in between. CDR3 nucleotides: TGTGCCTGGAGTTCCTACCTAAGGAGACAGGAGATCTCTGGAAACACCATATATTTT. Amino acids: CAWSSYLRRQEISGNTIYF.

The chain links TRBV7-3 to TRBJ1-2; 11 nucleotides line up with TRBD1. Per the germline V gene, CDR1 is SGHTA and CDR2 is FQGTGA. There are 15 residues in the CDR3. The junction had 3 bases not matched to a gene; V was cut back by 5 bases and J by 1 base. CDR3 nucleotides: TGTGCCAGCAGCCCCGGGACAGGGGGTAACTATGGCTACACCTTC. Amino acid sequence: CASSPGTGGNYGYTF.

This chain joins TRBV30 and TRBJ2-5; D may be TRBD2 (5 bases). The CDR3 has 14 residues. Germline values: CDR1 GTSNPN, CDR2 SVGIG (reference sequence). Trimming removed 3 bases from V and 5 bases from J, with 16 bases in between. The CDR3 here is CAWRMGLEEETQYF. CDR3 nucleotide sequence: TGTGCCTGGAGAATGGGGTTGGAGGAGGAGACCCAGTACTTC.

V is TRBV19 and J is TRBJ2-2; the match to TRBD1 covers 7 bases. The CDR3 is 16 residues long. Trimming took 6 bases from V and 1 from J; bases not matched to a gene: 8. Germline V lookup: CDR1 LNHDA, CDR2 SQIVND (reference sequence). The CDR3: CASSRLDRMNTGELFF. The CDR3, as DNA: TGTGCCAGTAGCCGTTTGGACAGGATGAACACCGGGGAGCTGTTTTTT.

The CDR3 sequence is CATAGSAHEQYF. In DNA, the CDR3 is TGTGCCACCGCAGGGTCGGCCCACGAGCAGTACTTC. The chain is built from TRBV7-3 and TRBJ2-7, with D possibly TRBD1 on 5 matching bases. Between the trimmed V and J ends, which lost 10 bases and 5 bases, there was a span of 15 bases. The CDR3 extends over 12 amino acids. Per germline, CDR1 SGHTA and CDR2 FQGTGA.

The V gene is TRBV12-3 or TRBV12-4, the J gene TRBJ2-1; maybe TRBD2 (5 bases). The CDR3 spans 12 residues. Trimming stripped 6 bases from V and 7 bases from J, with 10 bases between. Here the CDR3 reads CASRLWENEQFF. CDR3 nucleotide sequence: TGTGCCAGCAGGCTTTGGGAGAATGAGCAGTTCTTC.

The chain joins TRBV18 to TRBJ1-2, with D unclear. The CDR3 sequence is 15 residues long. Between the trimmed V and J ends, which lost 2 bases and 6 bases, there was a span of 16 bases. Looked up from germline, CDR1 is KGHSH and CDR2 is LQKENI. CDR3 nucleotides: TGTGCCAGCTCACCAGCCGTTCAGGTGTCGGATGGCTACACCTTC. Translation: CASSPAVQVSDGYTF.

This clone has only a few counts. The V and J genes are TRBV19 and TRBJ2-3; TRBD1 is a possible D gene (6 bases). Trimming shortened V by 5 bases and J by 3 bases, and 18 bases separated the two germline ends. Germline V gives CDR1 LNHDA, CDR2 SQIVND (reference sequence). This CDR3 is built from 16 residues. CDR3 sequence (DNA): TGTGCCAGTAGTCTCCAAAGGGGGTATGGGACAGATACGCAGTATTTT. Translation gives CASSLQRGYGTDTQYF.